These T cell receptor beta chains were read from a single sample in a study of CDR3 diversity in severe acne. TCRdb re-called the PCR reads with MiXCR, one entry per CDR3 protein. The sample lists fewer than 90,000 distinct CDR3 sequences; under 55% were seen once. Sequenced input: blood. The receptors stem from a male donor with severe acne vulgaris. CDR3s include the opening cysteine and the closing phenylalanine or tryptophan. A D gene is named only where the DNA matches it firmly. Clone size is shown for a subset of rows, as once, few, many or a class of expanded clone.

v_call,j_call,d_call,clone_size,cdr3_nt,cdr3_aa
TRBV10-1,TRBJ2-7,TRBD2,.,TGCGGCAGCAGGGGGACTAGCGGCTACGAGCAGTACTTC,CGSRGTSGYEQYF
TRBV7-6,TRBJ2-3,.,.,TGTGCCAGCAGCCCCCACACAGATACGCAGTATTTT,CASSPHTDTQYF
TRBV7-6,TRBJ2-6,.,.,TGTGCCAGCAGCAAGGGGGGGATTGGGGCCAACGTCCTGACTTTC,CASSKGGIGANVLTF
TRBV20-1,TRBJ2-7,TRBD1,.,TGCAGTGCTAGAGGGACAGGCCTTTTCTACGAGCAGTACTTC,CSARGTGLFYEQYF
TRBV7-8,TRBJ2-7,TRBD2,.,TGTGCCAGCAGCGCGCCCAGACTAGCGGGAGGGAACTACGAGCAGTACTTC,CASSAPRLAGGNYEQYF
TRBV4-1,TRBJ1-6,.,many,TGCGCCAGCAGCCAAGACAGGGGAAATTCACCCCTCCACTTT,CASSQDRGNSPLHF
TRBV7-9,TRBJ2-5,TRBD2,.,TGTGCCAGCAGCCCTAGCGGGAAGAAGACCCAGTACTTC,CASSPSGKKTQYF
TRBV10-3,TRBJ1-2,.,.,TGTGCCAGCAGTTCGGTCAGAGGAGTAGACTATGGCTACACCTTC,CASSSVRGVDYGYTF
TRBV5-6,TRBJ1-1,.,.,TGTGCCAGCAGCTTGAGGGAATGGCAACCGAACACTGAAGCTTTCTTT,CASSLREWQPNTEAFF
TRBV29-1,TRBJ1-2,TRBD1,.,TGCAGCGTTCCGACGGACAGGGATATAGCTAACTATGGCTACACCTTC,CSVPTDRDIANYGYTF
TRBV7-3,TRBJ2-1,TRBD2,many,TGTGCCAGCAGCACTAGCGGGCCCTACAATGAGCAGTTCTTC,CASSTSGPYNEQFF
TRBV28,TRBJ2-1,TRBD2,few,TGTGCCAGCAGTTTGACCCTAGGAGCGGGAGGGCCCTCCTACAATGAGCAGTTCTTC,CASSLTLGAGGPSYNEQFF
TRBV6-5,TRBJ2-7,.,many,TGTGCCAGCAGTTACAAATTAACAGGGAACGAGCAGTACTTC,CASSYKLTGNEQYF
TRBV2,TRBJ2-7,.,.,TGTGCCAGCAAGGGGAACGAGCAGTACTTC,CASKGNEQYF
TRBV25-1,TRBJ1-2,.,.,TGTGCCAGCAGTTTAGCCCTCGGCGGGTACTATGGCTACACCTTC,CASSLALGGYYGYTF
TRBV3-1,TRBJ2-3,TRBD2,.,TGTGCCAGCAGTCGGGACTATTACACAGATACGCAGTATTTT,CASSRDYYTDTQYF
TRBV19,TRBJ1-1,TRBD1,.,TGTGCCAGTAGAACAGGGGGCATCACTGAAGCTTTCTTT,CASRTGGITEAFF
TRBV7-2,TRBJ2-1,TRBD2,.,TGTGCCAGCAGCGTAAGGGGGACTAGCGGGAGGGCCAATGAGCAGTCCTTC,CASSVRGTSGRANEQSF
TRBV7-9,TRBJ2-2,.,.,TGTGCCAGCAGTACGACGCAAGCGAACACCGGGGAGCTGTTTTTT,CASSTTQANTGELFF
TRBV7-9,TRBJ2-7,TRBD1,medium-sized,TGTGCCAGCAGCCTTAACGCTGGGACAGGGCAGTACTTC,CASSLNAGTGQYF
TRBV13,TRBJ2-3,TRBD2,.,TGTGCCAGCAGCTCGGGACTAGCGGGAGGTCGCACAGATACGCAGTATTTT,CASSSGLAGGRTDTQYF
TRBV10-3,TRBJ2-2,TRBD2,.,TGTGCCAGCAGGCTCGGGACTAGCGGGAGGATGGAGCTGTTTTTT,CASRLGTSGRMELFF
TRBV20-1,TRBJ1-5,TRBD1,.,TGCAGCTTAGGACAGGGGTCCCCCCAGCATTTT,CSLGQGSPQHF
TRBV19,TRBJ1-6,TRBD1,.,TGTGCCAGTAGTCCGTGGACAGGGACGGATTCACCCCTCCACTTT,CASSPWTGTDSPLHF
TRBV5-4,TRBJ1-1,.,few,TGTGCCAGCAGCCAAGAAGGGGCCGCGAACACTGAAGCTTTCTTT,CASSQEGAANTEAFF
TRBV7-9,TRBJ2-3,TRBD2,.,TGTGCCAGCAGCTTATTAGCTAGCGGGAGGGCCGCAAATACGCAGTATTTT,CASSLLASGRAANTQYF
TRBV10-2,TRBJ2-7,TRBD2,.,TGCGCCAGCAGTGAGTGGGCGGCGGGAGGGTACTACGAGCAGTACTTC,CASSEWAAGGYYEQYF
TRBV11-2,TRBJ1-3,.,few,TGTGCCAGCAGCTTAGGCGACAAAATCTCTGGAAACACCATATATTTT,CASSLGDKISGNTIYF
TRBV6-5,TRBJ2-7,.,medium-sized,TGTGCCAGCAAAAGACCAGGGTTCCACGAGCAGTACTTC,CASKRPGFHEQYF
TRBV20-1,TRBJ1-2,TRBD1,.,TGCAGTGCTAGAGAGACAGGGTTCAACTATGGCTACACCTTC,CSARETGFNYGYTF
TRBV6-5,TRBJ2-2,.,few,TGTGCCAGCAGCAAGACTTTTACCGGGGAGCTGTTTTTT,CASSKTFTGELFF
TRBV7-8,TRBJ2-6,.,.,TGTGCCAGCAGCTTAGAGGACGGGGCCAACGTCCTGACTTTC,CASSLEDGANVLTF
TRBV29-1,TRBJ1-2,.,.,TGCAGCGTTGATACCCCTGCCGCCGAGGGCTACACCTTC,CSVDTPAAEGYTF
TRBV11-2,TRBJ1-3,.,few,TGTGCCAGCAGCCCCACAGGGACTGGAAACACCATATATTTT,CASSPTGTGNTIYF
TRBV5-6,TRBJ1-2,.,many,TGTGCCAGCAGCTTCGCTTCACTCAACTATGGCTACACCTTC,CASSFASLNYGYTF
TRBV5-1,TRBJ1-2,TRBD1,many,TGCGCCAGCAGCGCCTTACCGGGACAGGGGGCTCAGGGCTACACCTTC,CASSALPGQGAQGYTF
TRBV7-4,TRBJ2-7,.,.,TGTGCCAGCAGCGCAGGGAGACTGGGGGCCTACGAGCAGTACTTC,CASSAGRLGAYEQYF
TRBV10-2,TRBJ1-5,.,many,TGCGCCAGCAGGCCATGGGGAAGCAATCAGCCCCAGCATTTT,CASRPWGSNQPQHF
TRBV2,TRBJ1-6,.,few,TGTGCCAGCAGTGGGGGTCCCCTCCACTTT,CASSGGPLHF
TRBV25-1,TRBJ1-3,TRBD1,.,TGTGCCAGCAGTGCGGGTTCAGGGGGTGGAAACACCATATATTTT,CASSAGSGGGNTIYF
TRBV19,TRBJ1-6,.,many,TGTGCCAGTAGTTTTGGTACAGCAGATAATTCACCCCTCCACTTT,CASSFGTADNSPLHF
TRBV20-1,TRBJ2-3,TRBD2,few,TGCAGTGCTAGGACTAGCGGGAGGCGCACAGATACGCAGTATTTT,CSARTSGRRTDTQYF
TRBV5-1,TRBJ2-2,TRBD2,many,TGCGCCAGCAGCTTGGAAGGAGCGGGGGTAATCGGGGAGCTGTTTTTT,CASSLEGAGVIGELFF
TRBV12-3/TRBV12-4,TRBJ1-1,.,.,TGTGCCAGCAGCCCCGAAAACAGGGTCACTGAAGCTTTCTTT,CASSPENRVTEAFF
TRBV3-1,TRBJ2-1,.,.,TGTGCCAGCAGCCCAAATATGTGGGGCAATGAGCAGTTCTTC,CASSPNMWGNEQFF
TRBV7-9,TRBJ2-7,.,.,TGTGCCAGCAGCTTAGACGGGACCGCCTACGAGCAGTACTTC,CASSLDGTAYEQYF
TRBV10-3,TRBJ1-6,.,many,TGTGCCATCAGGAGGGAAGGGAGTAATTCACCCCTCCACTTT,CAIRREGSNSPLHF
TRBV25-1,TRBJ2-7,TRBD1,few,TGTGCCAGCAGTGAATCCCGGGACAGGCCCTACGAGCAGTACTTC,CASSESRDRPYEQYF
TRBV12-3/TRBV12-4,TRBJ2-7,TRBD1,.,TGTGCCTGCAGTTTGAGGCAGGGGGCGCTTTCCTATGAGCAGTACTTC,CACSLRQGALSYEQYF
TRBV29-1,TRBJ1-4,TRBD1,many,TGCAGCGTATGGACCCGGGACAGCAATGAAAAACTGTTTTTT,CSVWTRDSNEKLFF
TRBV7-2,TRBJ2-5,TRBD2,.,TGTGCCAGCAGCCCGACTAGCGGGGGGATTCAAGAGACCCAGTACTTC,CASSPTSGGIQETQYF
TRBV20-1,TRBJ1-5,.,many,TGCAGTGCTAGCCGGGACAACAATCAGCCCCAGCATTTT,CSASRDNNQPQHF
TRBV29-1,TRBJ1-2,TRBD1,few,TGCAGCGTGGGGGGGACAGGGCCGTATGGCTACACCTTC,CSVGGTGPYGYTF
TRBV25-1,TRBJ2-7,TRBD2,.,TGTGCCAGCAGGCAACTCCTAGCGGGAGGGGCTTCCGAGCAGTACTTC,CASRQLLAGGASEQYF
TRBV28,TRBJ2-7,.,few,TGTGCCAGCAGCCCCGAATACAGGTACGAGCAGTACTTC,CASSPEYRYEQYF
TRBV24-1,TRBJ2-2,TRBD1,.,TGTGCCACCAGCGAAACCGGGACAGGGTCCGGGGAGCTGTTTTTT,CATSETGTGSGELFF
TRBV2,TRBJ2-2,TRBD2,few,TGTGCCAGCATTATTACTAGCGGGGCGAGCACCGGGGAGCTGTTTTTT,CASIITSGASTGELFF